This T cell receptor beta chain is drawn from a study of molecular identifiers for immune sequencing clone quantification. The CDR3 consists of 13 residues. Germline CDR1 SEHNR, CDR2 FQNEAQ (reference sequence). V was pared by 5 bases and J by 5 bases, with 7 bases between. Previously described methods with listed TCR primers produced the bulk TCR libraries. TCRdb reprocessed the PCR reads with MiXCR, giving one entry per CDR3 protein. The data show over 550,000 distinct CDR3 sequences, 25% seen once. Of note for this clonotype: Its antigen remains unidentified.

Findings and caveats of the study: Underestimated sizes of highly expanded clones could result from identical TCR molecules that share a barcode. In naive cells, under 1% of molecules belonged to clones above 20 RNA copies, against over 97% in effector cells.

Input for naive CD8 libraries was roughly 20,000 to 1,000,000 sorted cells; the RNA fraction used was 10%, 30% or 50%. The chain links TRBV7-9 to TRBJ1-6; D is unresolved. Sequenced input: naive CD8+ T cells from blood, with Jurkat cell RNA spiked in. Stated subset: FACS-sorted CD8+CD4-CCR7+CD45RA+ naive T cells. The TCR originated in a human donor in good health. Some libraries in this study had Jurkat cell RNA spiked in. For the CDR3, the DNA is TGTGCCAGCAGCCTCGCTAATAATTCACCCCTCCACTTT. It yields the protein CASSLANNSPLHF.